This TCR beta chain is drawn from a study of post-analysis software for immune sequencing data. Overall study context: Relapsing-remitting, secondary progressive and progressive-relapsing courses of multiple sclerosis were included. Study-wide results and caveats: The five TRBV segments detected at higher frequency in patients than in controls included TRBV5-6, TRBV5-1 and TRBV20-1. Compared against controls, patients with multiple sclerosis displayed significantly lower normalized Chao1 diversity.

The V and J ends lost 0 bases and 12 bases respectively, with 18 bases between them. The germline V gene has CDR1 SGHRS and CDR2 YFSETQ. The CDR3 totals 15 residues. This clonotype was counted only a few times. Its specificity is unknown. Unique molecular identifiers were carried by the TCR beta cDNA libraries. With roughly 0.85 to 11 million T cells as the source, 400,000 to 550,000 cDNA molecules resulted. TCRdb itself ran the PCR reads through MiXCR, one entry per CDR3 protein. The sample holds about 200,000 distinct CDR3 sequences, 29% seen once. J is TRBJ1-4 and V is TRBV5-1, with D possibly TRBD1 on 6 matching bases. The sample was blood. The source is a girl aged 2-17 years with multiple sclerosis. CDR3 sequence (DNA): TGCGCCAGCAGCTTGGTAGTGGACAGACCTTCTGAACTGTTTTTT. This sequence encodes CASSLVVDRPSELFF.